Listed here are 23 T cell receptor beta chains from one sample, sequenced in a study of vaccination effects on CD4 cells after COVID-19. ViraFEST used viral peptide pools to expand antigen-specific CD4+ T cells before sequencing. The culture ran for roughly ten days before CD4+ T cells were isolated. Each participant was given two doses of one vaccine (BNT162b2 or mRNA-1273). The repertoire was sequenced with immunoSEQ multiplex PCR; TCRdb's copy has only in-frame clones and lacks some. Of approximately 24,000 clones in the sample, 60% to 80% were seen once. These TCRs are of unknown antigen specificity. The source material was CD4+ T cells from PBMCs cultured with HCoV-NL63 spike peptides, sampled after COVID-19 vaccination. The receptors originated from a human donor who received a COVID-19 vaccine.

V and J are TRBV7-6 and TRBJ2-7; TRBD2 agrees at 11 bases. Per the germline V gene, CDR1 is SGHVS and CDR2 is FNYEAQ. This CDR3 is built from 15 residues. The J segment lost 7 bases and the V segment lost 5 bases, leaving 10 bases of the junction unmatched. This CDR3 is CASSPIAGGLGEQYF. DNA of the CDR3: TGTGCCAGCAGCCCTATAGCGGGAGGGCTGGGAGAGCAGTACTTC. The whole variable domain, remainder taken from reference TRBV7-6 and TRBJ2-7, is GAGVSQSPRYKVTKRGQDVALRCDPISGHVSLYWYRQALGQGPEFLTYFNYEAQQDKSGLPNDRFSAERPEGSISTLTIQRTEQRDSAMYRCASSPIAGGLGEQYFGPGTRLTVT.

This clone was counted once. V is TRBV7-8 and J is TRBJ1-1; 7 nucleotides match TRBD1. V lost 1 base, J lost 0 bases, and 8 bases stayed unmatched. Looked up from germline, CDR1 is SGHVS and CDR2 is FQNEAQ. The CDR3 spans 17 residues. The CDR3 spells CASSLGDRQGLNTEAFF. CDR3 nucleotides: TGTGCCAGCAGCTTAGGAGATCGACAGGGCTTGAACACTGAAGCTTTCTTT.

This clone has only a few counts. The CDR3 sequence: CASSQDIAQGGTEAFF. DNA of the CDR3: TGTGCCAGCAGCCAAGATATAGCGCAGGGGGGCACTGAAGCTTTCTTT. The gene calls are TRBV3-1 (or the pseudogene TRBV3-2) and TRBJ1-1; 7 nucleotides line up with TRBD1. The junction had 8 bases not matched to a gene; V was cut back by 0 bases and J by 4 bases. CDR1 is LGHDT, CDR2 YNNKEL, per germline (reference sequence). The CDR3 is 16 residues long.

The rearrangement uses TRBV9 and TRBJ1-1; tentative D call: TRBD1 (5 bases). The germline V and J ends were trimmed by 2 bases and 6 bases, with 11 bases remaining between them. Germline V gene sequence: CDR1 SGDLS, CDR2 YYNGEE. The CDR3 has 13 amino acids. The CDR3 nucleotides are TGTGCCAGCAGCGTCAGGGAAACCTCTGAAGCTTTCTTT. It specifies CASSVRETSEAFF.

This clone was detected only once. The chain joins TRBV29-1 to TRBJ2-7; TRBD1 might be the D (6 bases). This CDR3 region has 12 residues. The V gene's germline CDR1 is SQVTM and CDR2 ANQGSEA. Deletions cut 6 bases from V and 6 bases from J, with 15 bases between. CDR3 amino acids: CSVLPTGVEQYF. The CDR3 DNA is TGCAGCGTCCTTCCGACAGGCGTCGAGCAGTACTTC.

The chain carries TRBV5-1 and TRBJ1-2; no clear D. Between the trimmed V and J ends, which lost 4 bases and 4 bases, there was a span of 11 bases. CDR3 size: 13 residues. Per the germline V gene, CDR1 is SGHRS and CDR2 is YFSETQ. CDR3 bases: TGCGCCAGCAGCGTAAACATGGGCTATGGCTACACCTTC. It encodes CASSVNMGYGYTF.

The genes are TRBV7-2 and TRBJ2-5; 9 nucleotides line up with TRBD1. Germline V gene lookup returns CDR1 SGHTA and CDR2 FQGNSA. The trim removed 1 base at V and 1 base at J, leaving 1 base unmatched. This CDR3 comprises 15 residues. In DNA, the CDR3 is TGTGCCAGCAGCTTAGAGACAGGGGGCCAAGAGACCCAGTACTTC. Translated: CASSLETGGQETQYF.

V gene TRBV21-1 combines with J gene TRBJ2-2; the tabulated D call, TRBD2, remains unverified against the DNA. TRBV21-1 is described as a pseudogene. This CDR3 contains 17 residues. CDR3 loop: CASSKDDLTVDTGELFF. Here the CDR3 DNA reads TGTGCCAGCAGCAAAGATGATTTGACTGTGGACACCGGGGAGCTGTTTTTT.

This chain joins TRBV4-2 and TRBJ2-5; unclear D gene. CDR3 length equals 13 residues. Trimming pared 3 bases from V and 4 bases from J, leaving 9 bases between. Germline assignment: CDR1 LGHNA and CDR2 YNFKEQ. Here the CDR3 DNA reads TGTGCCAGCAGCCAGGGTGATCGAGAGACCCAGTACTTC. It yields the protein CASSQGDRETQYF.

By frequency in the sample, this clone is hyperexpanded (1% or more). The V and J genes are TRBV6-5 and TRBJ1-1, with D maybe TRBD1 (6 bases). Germline-derived CDR1 and CDR2 are MNHEY and SVGAGI. The V end was cut by 8 bases, the J end by 0 bases, with 10 bases between. The CDR3 spans 13 residues. The CDR3 region is CASGQGLNTEAFF. The DNA of the CDR3 is TGTGCCAGCGGCCAGGGGTTGAACACTGAAGCTTTCTTT.

The gene calls are TRBV5-1 and TRBJ2-6; D remains unclear. Germline V gene lookup returns CDR1 SGHRS and CDR2 YFSETQ. This CDR3 is 19 amino acids long. V was cut by 1 base and J by 2 bases, with 19 bases left in between. In DNA, the CDR3 is TGCGCCAGCAGCTTGATGGGTCTGGGAAGTATTCCTGGGGCCAACGTCCTGACTTTC. Protein product: CASSLMGLGSIPGANVLTF.

The V call is TRBV6-2 or TRBV6-3, the J call TRBJ2-7; possible D gene TRBD1, 5 bases. Per germline, CDR1 MNHEY and CDR2 SVGEGT. The V gene lost 0 bases and the J gene lost 2 bases, with 5 bases spanning the gap. The length of the CDR3 is 13 residues. CDR3 region: CASSYSDTYEQYF. The CDR3 region has the DNA TGTGCCAGCAGTTACTCGGACACCTACGAGCAGTACTTC.

This clone was observed a handful of times. Here the CDR3 reads CASTGGGGSYNSPLHF. For the CDR3, the DNA is TGTGCCAGCACGGGAGGTGGGGGCTCCTATAATTCACCCCTCCACTTT. The rearrangement links TRBV28 to TRBJ1-6, with a tentative D call TRBD1 (5 bases). V shed 7 bases and J shed 0 bases, with 13 bases lying between them. This CDR3 is built from 16 residues. Germline values: CDR1 MDHEN, CDR2 SYDVKM.

The V and J genes are TRBV6-5 and TRBJ2-2; TRBD2 aligns across 8 bases. Looked up from germline, CDR1 is MNHEY and CDR2 is SVGAGI. The CDR3 runs 14 residues. Losses at the gene ends were 6 bases for V and 6 bases for J; bases not matched to a gene: 6. The CDR3 here is CASRSGREAGELFF. The DNA for the CDR3 is TGTGCCAGCAGGTCCGGGAGGGAGGCCGGGGAGCTGTTTTTT.

This chain joins TRBV5-5 and TRBJ1-5; 10 bases agree with TRBD1. Per the germline V gene, CDR1 is SGHKS and CDR2 is YYEKEE (reference sequence). The CDR3 has 15 amino acids. The V and J ends lost 5 bases and 3 bases, in that order; junction bases with no gene match: 5. The CDR3 coding sequence is TGTGCCAGCAGTCGGGGACAGGGGAACAATCAGCCCCAGCATTTT. It translates to CASSRGQGNNQPQHF.

The genes are TRBV30 and TRBJ2-1, with D unresolved. The CDR3 covers 16 residues. Trimming took 4 bases from V and 3 from J, leaving 19 bases between them. Germline V CDR1 and CDR2: GTSNPN, SVGIG (reference sequence). This CDR3 is CAWTPLNKSIYNEQFF. As DNA, the CDR3 is TGTGCCTGGACACCGCTTAATAAGTCGATCTACAATGAGCAGTTCTTC. The variable domain in full, completed from reference TRBV30 and TRBJ2-1, reads SQTIHQWPATLVQPVGSPLSLECTVEGTSNPNLYWYRQAAGRGLQLLFYSVGIGQISSEVPQNLSASRPQDRQFILSSKKLLLSDSGFYLCAWTPLNKSIYNEQFFGPGTRLTVL.

V is TRBV19 and J is TRBJ1-2; a possible D gene is TRBD1 (6 bases). Trimming cost V 1 base and J 4 bases, with 7 bases left between them. This CDR3 is 13 amino acids long. CDR1 is LNHDA and CDR2 is SQIVND in the germline V gene (reference sequence). CDR3 amino acids: CASSIGGAYGYTF. The CDR3, as DNA: TGTGCCAGTAGTATAGGGGGGGCCTATGGCTACACCTTC.

The J gene is TRBJ1-2, the V gene TRBV2; no clear D gene. V was pared by 3 bases and J by 5 bases, with 13 bases between. The length of the CDR3 is 14 residues. The germline CDR1 and CDR2 sequences are SNHLY and FYNNEI. The CDR3 here is CASSESETLYGYTF. The CDR3 nucleotides read TGTGCCAGCAGTGAGTCCGAAACCTTATATGGCTACACCTTC. The full variable domain, with the rest looked up from reference TRBV2 and TRBJ1-2, is EPEVTQTPSHQVTQMGQEVILRCVPISNHLYFYWYRQILGQKVEFLVSFYNNEISEKSEIFDDQFSVERPDGSNFTLKIRSTKLEDSAMYFCASSESETLYGYTFGSGTRLTVV.

The chain links TRBV20-1 to TRBJ1-1; D is unresolved. The CDR3 contains 17 residues. The germline CDR1 and CDR2 sequences are DFQATT and SNEGSKA (reference sequence). Trimming cost V 3 bases and J 3 bases, with 23 bases left between them. The DNA for the CDR3 is TGCAGTGCTAGTAGCCAGCTGAAAGCAATGGCGGACACTGAAGCTTTCTTT. It codes for CSASSQLKAMADTEAFF.

The chain is built from TRBV7-2 and TRBJ2-1; D might be TRBD1 (5 bases). The CDR3 is 14 amino acids. Trimming removed 2 bases at V and 3 bases at J, with 8 bases between. CDR1 and CDR2 (germline): SGHTA, FQGNSA. The DNA for the CDR3 is TGTGCCAGCAGCTTATCAGGGATCTACAATGAGCAGTTCTTC. Its translation: CASSLSGIYNEQFF.

The chain combines TRBV6-6 with TRBJ1-1; 8 nucleotides match TRBD1. V trimming: 0 bases; J trimming: 1 base; junction bases outside the gene matches: 4. The germline gives CDR1 MNHNY, CDR2 SVGAGI (reference sequence). The CDR3 has 16 amino acids. This chain's CDR3 is CASSYSPRGRNTEAFF. Written as DNA, the CDR3 is TGTGCCAGCAGTTACTCACCCAGGGGGCGGAACACTGAAGCTTTCTTT.

The chain links TRBV12-5 to TRBJ2-5; D tentatively reads TRBD1 or TRBD2 (5 bases each). The V end was cut by 2 bases, the J end by 9 bases, with 13 bases between. This CDR3 contains 13 residues. Germline V gene sequence: CDR1 LGHNT, CDR2 FRNRAP. The DNA for the CDR3 is TGTGCTAGTGGTTTGTCGACTCGGGACCCCCAGTACTTC. Translation: CASGLSTRDPQYF.

This chain joins TRBV7-9 and TRBJ2-7; unclear D gene. This CDR3 region has 17 residues. Germline assignment: CDR1 SEHNR and CDR2 FQNEAQ (reference sequence). V gave up 1 base and J gave up 1 base, with 17 bases separating them. The CDR3 DNA is TGTGCCAGCAGCTTAGGGGCACCGGTCAGGTCATCCTACGAGCAGTACTTC. This encodes CASSLGAPVRSSYEQYF.